One and the same sample provided the 32 T cell receptor beta chains below, sequenced in a study of response to subunit inactivated influenza vaccine. Each CDR3 protein gets one entry after TCRdb re-called the RT-PCR reads with MiXCR. The data contain some 550,000 distinct CDR3 sequences, roughly 25% of them singletons. This same sample was also taken into another study, of T cells expressing NK-cell markers. This second report adds: As the method of synthesis, 5'RACE template switching with UMIs yielded TCR beta cDNA.

The input for sequencing was CD4+ T cells sorted from PBMCs, taken 11 to 12 days after vaccination. The receptors derive from a man between 45 and 60 years old who received an inactivated influenza vaccine.

This clonotype was picked up one time. A much larger clone lies one base from this, so it may be a read error. CDR3 region: CAISGTGTTEASF. CDR3 in DNA: TGTGCCATCAGTGGGACAGGGACCACTGAAGCTTCCTTT. V is TRBV10-3 and J is TRBJ1-1; TRBD1 matches at 8 bases. Germline V gene data show CDR1 as ENHRY and CDR2 as SYGVKD. This CDR3 is built from 13 residues.

This clonotype was seen only a few times. The V call is TRBV20-1, the J call TRBJ1-4; D call uncertain. There are 14 residues in the CDR3. Germline values: CDR1 DFQATT, CDR2 SNEGSKA (reference sequence). Trimming stripped 6 bases from V and 7 bases from J, with 18 bases between. CDR3 bases: TGCAGTGCCAAAAAGGGAGCCGGAGGTGAAAAACTGTTTTTT. As protein: CSAKKGAGGEKLFF.

The rearrangement joins TRBV5-1 to TRBJ2-3; D may be TRBD2 (5 bases). V was clipped by 3 bases and J by 3 bases, with 14 bases between them. Germline V gives CDR1 SGHRS, CDR2 YFSETQ. The CDR3 totals 15 residues. This chain's CDR3 is CASSSGPEGTDTQYF. Written as DNA, the CDR3 is TGCGCCAGCAGCTCCGGGCCCGAGGGAACAGATACGCAGTATTTT.

This clonotype was seen more than once but under ten times. The CDR3 DNA sequence: TGTGCCAGCAGCTTGGTGGCAGGGGGAGCTTTCTTT. It yields the protein CASSLVAGGAFF. J is TRBJ1-1 and V is TRBV5-6; 7 bases map to TRBD1. Germline V gene sequence: CDR1 SGHDT, CDR2 YYEEEE. V lost 0 bases and J lost 10; bases outside the gene matches: 3. CDR3 length: 12 amino acids.

The rearrangement links TRBV15 to TRBJ2-5, with 8 nucleotides matching TRBD1. The ends lost 4 bases at V and 2 bases at J; junction bases unmatched: 6. CDR1 is LNHNV, CDR2 YYDKDF, per germline (reference sequence). This CDR3 contains 15 residues. DNA for the CDR3: TGTGCCACCAGCACCGGACAGGGAAATCAAGAGACCCAGTACTTC. As protein: CATSTGQGNQETQYF.

There are a few counts of this clonotype. V gene TRBV3-1 combines with J gene TRBJ2-5, with D possibly TRBD1 on 6 matching bases. This CDR3 contains 13 residues. Per the germline V gene, CDR1 is LGHDT and CDR2 is YNNKEL (reference sequence). V gave up 4 bases and J gave up 3 bases, with 9 bases separating them. Here the CDR3 reads CASSRRGEETQYF. The CDR3 bases are TGTGCCAGCAGCCGCAGGGGAGAAGAGACCCAGTACTTC.

The chain employs TRBV7-2 and TRBJ2-5, with 9 bases matching TRBD1. Trimming removed 5 bases from V and 8 bases from J; junction bases left unmatched: 9. The CDR3 is 14 amino acids. The germline CDR1 and CDR2 sequences are SGHTA and FQGNSA. CDR3 residues: CASSRIRDRATQYF. Written as DNA, the CDR3 is TGTGCCAGCAGCCGTATCCGGGACAGGGCCACCCAGTACTTC.

In its sample, this clonotype was seen a few times. The chain couples TRBV6-5 to TRBJ2-2; D unresolved. V lost 6 bases and J lost 6, with 5 bases in between. The CDR3 extends over 11 amino acids. Germline V gives CDR1 MNHEY, CDR2 SVGAGI. The CDR3 DNA reads as TGTGCCAGCAGGGAGTCCGGGGAGCTGTTTTTT. Residues: CASRESGELFF.

The rearrangement joins TRBV29-1 to TRBJ2-1; D unclear. The V end was cut by 3 bases, the J end by 5 bases, with 14 bases between. The CDR3 runs 14 residues. Germline assignment: CDR1 SQVTM and CDR2 ANQGSEA. CDR3 DNA sequence: TGCAGCGTTGATTATGGCACGACCCACAATGAGCAGTTCTTC. Its protein product is CSVDYGTTHNEQFF.

V gene TRBV21-1 combines with J gene TRBJ1-2; the table calls TRBD1, which could not be checked here. TRBV21-1 is labeled a pseudogene. This CDR3 spans 14 amino acids. CDR3 coding DNA: TGTGCCAGCAGCGCTCGGGGACGGTCCTATGGCTACACCTTC. It is translated as CASSARGRSYGYTF.

J is TRBJ2-2 and V is TRBV28; a possible D gene is TRBD2 (5 bases). CDR1 MDHEN and CDR2 SYDVKM come from the germline V gene. CDR3 length: 14 residues. V lost 7 bases and J 5 bases, leaving 14 bases between the germline ends. CDR3 sequence reads: CASILKRFTGELFF. The CDR3 DNA sequence: TGTGCCAGCATCCTTAAGCGGTTTACCGGGGAGCTGTTTTTT.

This clonotype was seen a few times. The chain joins TRBV11-1 to TRBJ2-7, with 8 bases that match TRBD1. V lost 5 bases and J lost 0; bases outside the gene matches: 15. CDR1 and CDR2 from the germline V gene are SGHAT and FQDESV (reference sequence). The CDR3 covers 18 residues. CDR3: CASSPKAPGQDYSYEQYF. CDR3 in DNA: TGTGCCAGCAGCCCAAAAGCCCCGGGACAGGATTACTCCTACGAGCAGTACTTC.

This clonotype was seen repeatedly, ten times or more. This sequence joins TRBV12-3 or TRBV12-4 and TRBJ2-7, with 7 bases that match TRBD1. The CDR3 is made up of 13 amino acids. With V trimmed by 6 bases and J by 1 base, 3 bases remained unmatched. The CDR3 DNA reads TGTGCCAGCAGAAGGGGACAGTCCTACGAGCAGTACTTC. Translation: CASRRGQSYEQYF.

This clonotype was picked up many times. The chain links TRBV5-6 to TRBJ2-2; TRBD1 matches at 8 bases. The length of the CDR3 is 15 residues. Germline lookup yields CDR1 SGHDT and CDR2 YYEEEE. V dropped 4 bases and J dropped 3; count of bases not matched to a gene: 5. The CDR3 DNA sequence: TGTGCCAGCAGCCCCGGGACAGGAGACACCGGGGAGCTGTTTTTT. Translation gives CASSPGTGDTGELFF. Drawing the rest from reference TRBV5-6 and TRBJ2-2, the complete variable domain is DAGVTQSPTHLIKTRGQQVTLRCSPKSGHDTVSWYQQALGQGPQFIFQYYEEEERQRGNFPDRFSGHQFPNYSSELNVNALLLGDSALYLCASSPGTGDTGELFFGEGSRLTVL.

The chain has TRBV15 and TRBJ2-4, with D maybe TRBD2 (5 bases). Germline-derived CDR1 and CDR2 are LNHNV and YYDKDF (reference sequence). The CDR3 runs 17 residues. V was pared by 1 base and J by 4 bases, with 17 bases between. CDR3: CATSRGLTPGGKNIQYF. CDR3 bases: TGTGCCACCAGCAGAGGACTGACCCCCGGAGGAAAAAACATTCAGTACTTC.

The gene calls are TRBV9 and TRBJ2-1, with D perhaps TRBD2 (6 bases). CDR1 SGDLS and CDR2 YYNGEE come from the germline V gene. V dropped 0 bases and J dropped 0 bases, with 10 bases sitting between them. CDR3 length: 16 residues. This chain's CDR3 is CASSVGAGISYNEQFF. The CDR3 bases are TGTGCCAGCAGCGTAGGGGCGGGGATCTCCTACAATGAGCAGTTCTTC.

The gene calls are TRBV7-8 and TRBJ2-1; D is undetermined. Trimming stripped 0 bases from V and 11 bases from J, with 8 bases between. Germline-derived CDR1 and CDR2 are SGHVS and FQNEAQ. The CDR3 loop spans 12 amino acids. The CDR3 sequence is CASSLALAQQFF. CDR3 nucleotide sequence: TGTGCCAGCAGCTTAGCCCTGGCCCAGCAGTTCTTC.

This clonotype was recorded a few times. The chain has TRBV5-1 and TRBJ2-1; D possibly corresponds to TRBD2 (5 bases). The CDR3 has 12 amino acids. Trimming pared 5 bases from V and 9 bases from J, leaving 12 bases between. Germline V gene sequence: CDR1 SGHRS, CDR2 YFSETQ. The DNA of the CDR3 is TGCGCCAGCAGGGATTTCGCGGGTGAGCAGTTCTTC. Its translation: CASRDFAGEQFF.

The V and J genes are TRBV4-2 and TRBJ2-2, with D possibly matching TRBD1 (6 bases). The CDR3 extends over 16 amino acids. Looked up from germline, CDR1 is LGHNA and CDR2 is YNFKEQ. Trimming removed 1 base from V and 5 bases from J, with 14 bases in between. In DNA form, the CDR3 reads TGTGCCAGCAGCCAAGTCCCGGGACAACAGACCGGGGAGCTGTTTTTT. It is translated as CASSQVPGQQTGELFF.

This rearrangement joins TRBV5-1 to TRBJ2-1; TRBD2 aligns across 14 bases. This CDR3 region has 15 residues. The J segment lost 8 bases and the V segment lost 3 bases, leaving 4 bases of the junction unmatched. Germline-derived CDR1 and CDR2 are SGHRS and YFSETQ. CDR3 residues: CASSWGLAGVDEQFF. CDR3 sequence (DNA): TGCGCCAGCAGCTGGGGACTAGCGGGGGTTGATGAGCAGTTCTTC.

This clonotype has a handful of counts. The genes are TRBV7-3 and TRBJ2-1; weak D call: TRBD2 (6 bases). Germline V gives CDR1 SGHTA, CDR2 FQGTGA. The CDR3 totals 14 residues. V dropped 4 bases and J dropped 6 bases, with 13 bases sitting between them. The CDR3 here is CASSSGAGRNEQFF. The CDR3, as DNA: TGTGCCAGCAGCTCCGGCGCGGGGCGCAATGAGCAGTTCTTC. The full variable domain, in which reference TRBV7-3 and TRBJ2-1 provide the parts outside the CDR3, is GAGVSQTPSNKVTEKGKYVELRCDPISGHTALYWYRQSLGQGPEFLIYFQGTGAADDSGLPNDRFFAVRPEGSVSTLKIQRTERGDSAVYLCASSSGAGRNEQFFGPGTRLTVL.

This clonotype occurred a few times. J is TRBJ2-2 and V is TRBV5-1, with no clear D. Looked up from germline, CDR1 is SGHRS and CDR2 is YFSETQ. Trimming removed 4 bases from V and 5 bases from J, with 12 bases in between. This CDR3 comprises 14 residues. The CDR3, as DNA: TGCGCCAGCAGCCCGGATATTTGGACCGGGGAGCTGTTTTTT. The encoded protein is CASSPDIWTGELFF.

The chain links TRBV24-1 to TRBJ2-1, with TRBD1 matching over 7 bases. Germline V gives CDR1 KGHDR, CDR2 SFDVKD. V dropped 6 bases and J dropped 7; count of bases not matched to a gene: 5. The CDR3 loop spans 13 amino acids. The CDR3 spells CATSRFRGNEQFF. For the CDR3, the DNA is TGTGCCACCAGTAGGTTCAGGGGGAATGAGCAGTTCTTC.

The rearrangement links TRBV18 to TRBJ2-2; unclear D gene. V dropped 1 base and J dropped 3 bases, with 9 bases sitting between them. Germline V gene sequence: CDR1 KGHSH, CDR2 LQKENI. CDR3 size: 15 residues. The CDR3 DNA is TGTGCCAGCTCACCACAGACCACCCACACCGGGGAGCTGTTTTTT. Its protein is CASSPQTTHTGELFF.

This clonotype appeared many times. The V and J genes are TRBV29-1 and TRBJ1-4, with D maybe TRBD1 (5 bases). This CDR3 spans 12 amino acids. Trimming cost V 5 bases and J 8 bases, with 12 bases left between them. CDR1 is SQVTM, CDR2 ANQGSEA, per germline. The CDR3 nucleotides read TGCAGCGTTCTGGGCAGGGAGGAAAAACTGTTTTTT. Protein sequence: CSVLGREEKLFF.

This clonotype occurred a few times. The CDR3 sequence is CASSFARKVLTYEQYF. CDR3 in DNA: TGCGCCAGCAGCTTTGCCAGAAAAGTGCTAACCTACGAGCAGTACTTC. The chain carries TRBV5-1 and TRBJ2-7; D gene unclear. From germline, CDR1 is SGHRS and CDR2 YFSETQ. V was pared by 2 bases and J by 2 bases, with 17 bases between. The CDR3 runs to 16 residues.

This clonotype was recorded a few times. The V gene is TRBV28, the J gene TRBJ1-6, with 10 bases aligning to TRBD1. The CDR3 is 15 residues long. V lost 5 bases and J lost 7; bases outside the gene matches: 5. Germline lookup yields CDR1 MDHEN and CDR2 SYDVKM. The CDR3 loop reads CASSRDRGANSPLHF. DNA for the CDR3: TGTGCCAGCAGTCGGGACAGGGGAGCCAATTCACCCCTCCACTTT.

The chain is built from TRBV7-2 and TRBJ2-3; a possible D gene is TRBD2 (5 bases). The germline V gene encodes CDR1 SGHTA and CDR2 FQGNSA. V gave up 1 base and J gave up 6 bases, with 17 bases separating them. This CDR3 has 16 amino acids. The CDR3 spells CASSLGTSRSKDTQYF. CDR3 bases: TGTGCCAGCAGCTTAGGGACTTCACGATCGAAGGATACGCAGTATTTT.

This clonotype was found many times. The V and J genes are TRBV6-5 and TRBJ2-5, with D possibly TRBD2 on 6 matching bases. Germline-derived CDR1 and CDR2 are MNHEY and SVGAGI. Deletions cut 0 bases from V and 2 bases from J, with 7 bases between. The CDR3 covers 14 residues. The CDR3 protein is CASSYSGGQETQYF. The CDR3 nucleotides are TGTGCCAGCAGTTACTCCGGGGGACAAGAGACCCAGTACTTC.

The CDR3 DNA is TGTGCCAGCAGCCAAGAGGGGAACAGGGCTCAGCCCCAGCATTTT. Its translation is CASSQEGNRAQPQHF. This chain connects TRBV4-2 to TRBJ1-5; D is perhaps TRBD1 (6 bases). The germline V and J ends were trimmed by 0 bases and 6 bases, with 12 bases remaining between them. The CDR3 consists of 15 residues. Looked up from germline, CDR1 is LGHNA and CDR2 is YNFKEQ.

The gene calls are TRBV28 and TRBJ2-1; 7 nucleotides agree with TRBD1. Germline V lookup: CDR1 MDHEN, CDR2 SYDVKM. The CDR3 contains 15 residues. V lost 4 bases to trimming and J lost 6 bases; unmatched junction nucleotides: 9. CDR3 sequence reads: CASSSTGERVNEQFF. The DNA for the CDR3 is TGTGCCAGCAGTTCCACAGGGGAAAGGGTCAATGAGCAGTTCTTC.

This chain links TRBV5-1 with TRBJ2-3; 8 bases line up with TRBD2. The CDR3 is 14 amino acids. The ends lost 5 bases at V and 3 bases at J; junction bases unmatched: 5. CDR1 is SGHRS and CDR2 is YFSETQ in the germline V gene. The DNA of the CDR3 is TGCGCCAGCAGGGGTAGCGGGGCTACAGATACGCAGTATTTT. This gives the protein CASRGSGATDTQYF.